These 31 T cell receptor beta chains came from one sample sequenced in a study of control samples from healthy donors and cancer patients. Method: immunoSEQ multiplex PCR; TCRdb's copy keeps in-frame clones and lacks some. This repertoire shows about 98,000 clones, approximately 78% found once; its top ten account for 1.5% to 2.5%. The sample taken for sequencing was blood. These receptor sequences come from a man in his fifties or sixties in good health.

The chain has TRBV6-5 and TRBJ1-1; 7 bases line up with TRBD1. This CDR3 comprises 15 residues. V was clipped by 5 bases and J by 3 bases; unmatched bases: 9. Germline V gives CDR1 MNHEY, CDR2 SVGAGI. The CDR3 protein is CASSQRDSSYTEAFF. CDR3 nucleotides: TGTGCCAGCAGTCAAAGGGACAGTTCTTACACTGAAGCTTTCTTT.

The chain combines TRBV2 with TRBJ1-5; D may be TRBD1 (6 bases). Germline V lookup: CDR1 SNHLY, CDR2 FYNNEI. The CDR3 sequence is 15 residues long. V was clipped by 6 bases and J by 6 bases, with 18 bases between them. The CDR3 is CASSRDTGFTQPQHF. In nucleotides, the CDR3 is TGTGCCAGCAGCCGGGACACCGGATTCACTCAGCCCCAGCATTTT.

J is TRBJ2-2 and V is TRBV5-1; either TRBD1 or TRBD2 may supply D (5 bases each). The V gene lost 6 bases and the J gene lost 4 bases, with 13 bases spanning the gap. This CDR3 contains 14 residues. Germline V gives CDR1 SGHRS, CDR2 YFSETQ. The CDR3 spells CASTRDLGTGELFF. In DNA form, the CDR3 reads TGCGCCAGCACCAGGGACCTCGGCACCGGGGAGCTGTTTTTT.

This chain joins TRBV5-5 and TRBJ1-3; D perhaps matches TRBD1 (5 bases). Germline V CDR1 and CDR2: SGHKS, YYEKEE (reference sequence). V was shortened by 0 bases and J by 0 bases, with 13 bases between the two germline ends. This CDR3 spans 17 amino acids. Here the CDR3 reads CASSLGLGASSGNTIYF. CDR3 sequence (DNA): TGTGCCAGCAGCTTGGGGCTCGGGGCCTCCTCTGGAAACACCATATATTTT.

The chain couples TRBV7-9 to TRBJ2-1, with D unresolved. Looked up from germline, CDR1 is SEHNR and CDR2 is FQNEAQ (reference sequence). The CDR3 length is 12 residues. The germline V and J ends were trimmed by 5 bases and 8 bases, with 10 bases remaining between them. CDR3 amino acids: CASSPHGDEQFF. The CDR3 DNA is TGTGCCAGCAGCCCTCATGGGGATGAGCAGTTCTTC. The full variable domain, completed using reference TRBV7-9 and TRBJ2-1, is DTGVSQNPRHKITKRGQNVTFRCDPISEHNRLYWYRQTLGQGPEFLTYFQNEAQLEKSRLLSDRFSAERPKGSFSTLEIQRTEQGDSAMYLCASSPHGDEQFFGPGTRLTVL.

In its sample, this clone was seen once. This chain connects TRBV5-4 to TRBJ2-3; the match to TRBD2 covers 8 bases. Germline V gene data show CDR1 as SGHNT and CDR2 as YYREEE (reference sequence). The CDR3 spans 15 residues. Unmatched junction bases numbered 4, after V lost 0 bases and J lost 4 bases. The CDR3 spells CASSLVAGKADTQYF. In DNA form, the CDR3 reads TGTGCCAGCAGCTTGGTAGCGGGGAAGGCAGATACGCAGTATTTT.

In this sample, this clone turned up a few times. V usage is TRBV4-1 and J usage is TRBJ2-1, with TRBD2 matching over 7 bases. The J segment lost 6 bases and the V segment lost 1 base, leaving 6 bases of the junction unmatched. Germline V lookup: CDR1 MGHRA, CDR2 YSYEKL. The CDR3 contains 15 residues. CDR3: CASSQVRDYTNEQFF. The CDR3 nucleotides read TGCGCCAGCAGCCAAGTTCGGGACTATACCAATGAGCAGTTCTTC.

J is TRBJ2-5 and V is TRBV7-8, with D uncertain. This CDR3 comprises 15 residues. Trimming pared 2 bases from V and 3 bases from J, leaving 13 bases between. From germline, CDR1 is SGHVS and CDR2 FQNEAQ. The CDR3 sequence: CASSLSIVEEETQYF. CDR3 DNA: TGTGCCAGCAGCTTATCTATAGTCGAGGAAGAGACCCAGTACTTC. Filled out from reference TRBV7-8 and TRBJ2-5, the complete variable domain reads GAGVSQSPRYKVAKRGQDVALRCDPISGHVSLFWYQQALGQGPEFLTYFQNEAQLDKSGLPSDRFFAERPEGSVSTLKIQRTQQEDSAVYLCASSLSIVEEETQYFGPGTRLLVL.

The J gene is TRBJ1-3, the V gene TRBV9; D is uncertain. CDR3 length equals 15 residues. Germline V gene lookup returns CDR1 SGDLS and CDR2 YYNGEE. V lost 1 base to trimming and J lost 7 bases, with 15 bases between them. CDR3 in amino acids: CASSVSQSLDNTIYF. The CDR3 DNA follows: TGTGCCAGCAGCGTATCGCAGTCTCTGGACAACACCATATATTTT.

The sample holds one count of this clone. This chain's CDR3 is CASSLDRNSGNTIYF. DNA for the CDR3: TGTGCCAGCAGCTTAGACCGAAACTCTGGAAACACCATATATTTT. The rearrangement uses TRBV7-6 and TRBJ1-3; D gene unclear. This CDR3 comprises 15 residues. Germline-derived CDR1 and CDR2 are SGHVS and FNYEAQ. V lost 1 base and J lost 0, with 7 bases in between.

This chain connects TRBV6-5 to TRBJ2-1; the match to TRBD2 covers 15 bases. The V gene's germline CDR1 is MNHEY and CDR2 SVGAGI. The V segment lost 6 bases and the J segment 9 bases; nucleotides outside the gene matches: 6. This CDR3 is built from 15 residues. The CDR3 DNA reads as TGTGCCAGCAGATGGACTAGCGGGGGGGCCGGTGAGCAGTTCTTC. As protein: CASRWTSGGAGEQFF.

This rearrangement joins TRBV7-8 to TRBJ2-7; a weak D match, TRBD2 (7 bases). The CDR3 length is 15 residues. Germline V gives CDR1 SGHVS, CDR2 FQNEAQ. V shed 0 bases and J shed 1 base, with 10 bases lying between them. The CDR3 DNA is TGTGCCAGCAGCTTAGCGGGAGGGGGGTCCTACGAGCAGTACTTC. It yields the protein CASSLAGGGSYEQYF.

This chain uses TRBV2 with TRBJ1-4; D call uncertain. Germline lookup yields CDR1 SNHLY and CDR2 FYNNEI. Trimming left V 4 bases short and J 4 bases short, with 13 bases between. The length of the CDR3 is 15 residues. CDR3 loop: CASSVERPGNEKLFF. CDR3 in DNA: TGTGCCAGCAGTGTGGAGCGCCCGGGTAATGAAAAACTGTTTTTT.

The chain couples TRBV15 to TRBJ2-3; D remains unclear. Germline V gives CDR1 LNHNV, CDR2 YYDKDF (reference sequence). V was shortened by 1 base and J by 3 bases, with 5 bases between the two germline ends. The CDR3 covers 13 residues. CDR3 in DNA: TGTGCCACCAGCAGAGTTGGTACAGATACGCAGTATTTT. Translating it yields CATSRVGTDTQYF.

V is TRBV28 and J is TRBJ2-6; 9 bases fit TRBD1. CDR3 length equals 16 residues. Germline V gives CDR1 MDHEN, CDR2 SYDVKM. V was clipped by 6 bases and J by 2 bases; unmatched bases: 5. The CDR3 region has the DNA TGTGCCAGCAGGCGACAGGGGGAGACTGGGGCCAACGTCCTGACTTTC. The encoded protein is CASRRQGETGANVLTF. Full variable domain (remainder filled in from reference TRBV28 and TRBJ2-6): DVKVTQSSRYLVKRTGEKVFLECVQDMDHENMFWYRQDPGLGLRLIYFSYDVKMKEKGDIPEGYSVSREKKERFSLILESASTNQTSMYLCASRRQGETGANVLTFGAGSRLTVL.

This chain connects TRBV6-5 to TRBJ1-2; D is ambiguous. Trimming pared 6 bases from V and 7 bases from J, leaving 12 bases between. This CDR3 has 12 amino acids. Germline V lookup: CDR1 MNHEY, CDR2 SVGAGI. Here the CDR3 reads CASRQQSGGYTF. The DNA for the CDR3 is TGTGCCAGCAGACAACAATCGGGTGGCTACACCTTC.

The chain combines TRBV7-8 with TRBJ1-5, with no clear D. Germline CDR1 is SGHVS and CDR2 is FQNEAQ. V gave up 5 bases and J gave up 3 bases, with 11 bases separating them. This CDR3 is 14 amino acids long. In DNA form, the CDR3 reads TGTGCCAGCAGCCCCAGTGGATTCAATCAGCCCCAGCATTTT. This encodes CASSPSGFNQPQHF.

The rearrangement links TRBV6-5 to TRBJ2-7, with 10 positions matching TRBD1. The CDR3 is 14 amino acids. Trimming removed 6 bases from V and 2 bases from J; junction bases left unmatched: 4. Per germline, CDR1 MNHEY and CDR2 SVGAGI. CDR3 DNA sequence: TGTGCCAGCAGATGGGGACAGGGGACCTACGAGCAGTACTTC. Amino acid sequence: CASRWGQGTYEQYF.

V usage is TRBV30 and J usage is TRBJ2-5; TRBD2 aligns across 8 bases. The length of the CDR3 is 15 residues. The germline CDR1 and CDR2 sequences are GTSNPN and SVGIG (reference sequence). Trimming removed 1 base from V and 5 bases from J; junction bases left unmatched: 9. CDR3: CAWSGPQSGGETQYF. In nucleotides, the CDR3 is TGTGCCTGGAGTGGTCCCCAGAGCGGGGGTGAGACCCAGTACTTC. The variable domain in full, completed from reference TRBV30 and TRBJ2-5, reads SQTIHQWPATLVQPVGSPLSLECTVEGTSNPNLYWYRQAAGRGLQLLFYSVGIGQISSEVPQNLSASRPQDRQFILSSKKLLLSDSGFYLCAWSGPQSGGETQYFGPGTRLLVL.

This clone was seen a single time. This chain connects TRBV19 to TRBJ1-1; 9 bases are shared with TRBD1. The CDR3 has 15 residues. CDR1 is LNHDA, CDR2 SQIVND, per germline (reference sequence). The trim removed 5 bases at V and 6 bases at J, leaving 10 bases unmatched. The CDR3 nucleotides are TGTGCCAGTAGTTCCGGGACAGGGAGGGTCGCTGAAGCTTTCTTT. This sequence encodes CASSSGTGRVAEAFF.

This clone was recorded only once. This chain links TRBV19 with TRBJ1-2; TRBD1 matches 8 bases. The V segment lost 4 bases and the J segment 4 bases; nucleotides outside the gene matches: 11. The CDR3 runs 16 residues. CDR1 is LNHDA, CDR2 SQIVND, per germline (reference sequence). CDR3 DNA sequence: TGTGCCAGTAGTAAAGACGGACAGGGTTTCACCTATGGCTACACCTTC. Amino acids: CASSKDGQGFTYGYTF.

This clone was recorded a few times. The chain is built from TRBV29-1 and TRBJ1-1; 8 bases line up with TRBD1. The CDR3 spans 12 residues. The V and J ends lost 3 bases and 5 bases, in that order; junction bases with no gene match: 2. The germline gives CDR1 SQVTM, CDR2 ANQGSEA. The CDR3 nucleotides are TGCAGCGTTGACAGGGGGCGGACTGAAGCTTTCTTT. Its protein product is CSVDRGRTEAFF.

V usage is TRBV6-5 and J usage is TRBJ2-7, with TRBD1 identical over 7 bases. Trimming removed 4 bases from V and 3 bases from J; junction bases left unmatched: 9. CDR3 length: 15 residues. Germline-derived CDR1 and CDR2 are MNHEY and SVGAGI. CDR3 sequence: CASSSYGTEIYEQYF. The CDR3 DNA reads TGTGCCAGCAGTTCTTACGGGACAGAGATCTACGAGCAGTACTTC.

J is TRBJ2-2 and V is TRBV5-4, with 9 bases fitting TRBD1. The CDR3 runs to 15 residues. Germline CDR1 SGHNT, CDR2 YYREEE (reference sequence). V was clipped by 4 bases and J by 1 base; unmatched bases: 2. CDR3 amino acids: CASSPGQGNTGELFF. The CDR3 nucleotides read TGTGCCAGCAGCCCGGGACAGGGGAACACCGGGGAGCTGTTTTTT.

The chain employs TRBV6-1 and TRBJ2-5, with D possibly TRBD2 on 7 matching bases. The germline V gene encodes CDR1 MNHNS and CDR2 SASEGT. V dropped 0 bases and J dropped 5 bases, with 13 bases sitting between them. The CDR3 length is 15 residues. The CDR3 nucleotides read TGTGCCAGCAGTGAAGCTCCGGGGGGCCAGGAGACCCAGTACTTC. This gives the protein CASSEAPGGQETQYF.

This rearrangement joins TRBV28 to TRBJ1-5, with D perhaps TRBD1 (6 bases). Germline lookup yields CDR1 MDHEN and CDR2 SYDVKM. The CDR3 is 15 residues long. V was clipped by 2 bases and J by 5 bases, with 13 bases between them. DNA of the CDR3: TGTGCCAGCAGTTTACGAGGGGGAGCCTATCAGCCCCAGCATTTT. This gives the protein CASSLRGGAYQPQHF. Combining the CDR3 with reference TRBV28 and TRBJ1-5 gives the whole variable domain DVKVTQSSRYLVKRTGEKVFLECVQDMDHENMFWYRQDPGLGLRLIYFSYDVKMKEKGDIPEGYSVSREKKERFSLILESASTNQTSMYLCASSLRGGAYQPQHFGDGTRLSIL.

The chain recombines TRBV7-8 with TRBJ2-7; tentative D call: TRBD2 (5 bases). CDR3 length equals 14 residues. V was cut by 4 bases and J by 4 bases, with 14 bases left in between. Germline V lookup: CDR1 SGHVS, CDR2 FQNEAQ. The CDR3 region has the DNA TGTGCCAGCAGCTCGCTACTAGTCACGTACGAGCAGTACTTC. Residues: CASSSLLVTYEQYF.

The chain joins TRBV5-5 to TRBJ1-3; tentatively, D is TRBD1 (5 bases). Germline-derived CDR1 and CDR2 are SGHKS and YYEKEE (reference sequence). V lost 5 bases and J 0 bases, leaving 12 bases between the germline ends. The CDR3 loop spans 15 amino acids. CDR3 DNA sequence: TGTGCCAGCAGAGCCGGGACCGACTCTGGAAACACCATATATTTT. Amino acid sequence: CASRAGTDSGNTIYF.

The rearrangement uses TRBV19 and TRBJ2-4; TRBD1 is a possible D gene (5 bases). Per germline, CDR1 LNHDA and CDR2 SQIVND (reference sequence). CDR3 size: 13 residues. Trimming took off 5 bases at V and 6 bases at J, with 11 bases between the two ends. The DNA for the CDR3 is TGTGCCAGTAGTCCCAGGGTGGGAAACATTCAGTACTTC. It is translated as CASSPRVGNIQYF. Using reference TRBV19 and TRBJ2-4 for the parts outside the CDR3, the full variable domain is DGGITQSPKYLFRKEGQNVTLSCEQNLNHDAMYWYRQDPGQGLRLIYYSQIVNDFQKGDIAEGYSVSREKKESFPLTVTSAQKNPTAFYLCASSPRVGNIQYFGAGTRLSVL.

This clone was counted a few times. This sequence joins TRBV27 and TRBJ2-1; D is uncertain. CDR3 length: 13 residues. Trimming cost V 2 bases and J 3 bases, with 5 bases left between them. Germline V gene data show CDR1 as MNHEY and CDR2 as SMNVEV (reference sequence). CDR3 residues: CASSLSLYNEQFF. The CDR3 DNA reads as TGTGCCAGCAGTTTAAGTCTCTACAATGAGCAGTTCTTC.

The V and J genes are TRBV6-5 and TRBJ2-2, with D tentatively TRBD1 or TRBD2 (6 bases each). The ends were cut back, 9 bases at V and 4 bases at J, with 15 bases in the middle. The CDR3 runs 14 residues. CDR1 and CDR2 (germline): MNHEY, SVGAGI. The CDR3 region is CASCRGAFTGELFF. The CDR3 bases are TGTGCCAGTTGTAGGGGGGCTTTCACCGGGGAGCTGTTTTTT.